Shown below are 32 T cell receptor beta chains from a single sample sequenced in a study of beta chain features in type 1 diabetes. Findings and caveats of the study: Type 1 diabetes patients had moderately but significantly shorter TCRB CDR3s in all four CD4+ subsets.

The antigens these receptors bind are not known. Every isolated RNA sample was fully reverse transcribed, so sequencing captured expressed TCRB transcripts. Libraries were prepared by immunoSEQ multiplex PCR; TCRdb keeps only in-frame clonotypes and omits some of them. The table lists approximately 57,000 clones, around half of them singletons. The material sequenced was Tregs from blood. The receptor source for this set is a woman in her forties with type 1 diabetes.

The chain recombines TRBV20-1 with TRBJ2-7; unclear D gene. CDR3 length equals 9 residues. In germline, CDR1 is DFQATT, CDR2 SNEGSKA (reference sequence). Trimming left V 6 bases short and J 3 bases short, with 3 bases between. The CDR3 bases are TGCAGTGCCAACTACGAGCAGTACTTC. This encodes CSANYEQYF.

This chain connects TRBV19 to TRBJ2-7; 7 bases are shared with TRBD2. V was clipped by 5 bases and J by 7 bases; unmatched bases: 14. Germline V gene sequence: CDR1 LNHDA, CDR2 SQIVND (reference sequence). The CDR3 sequence is 15 residues long. CDR3 DNA sequence: TGTGCCAGTAGTCCGCGGGAGTATGACCTGGGGGAGCAGTACTTC. This codes for CASSPREYDLGEQYF.

This clone occurred a few times. V and J are TRBV28 and TRBJ1-1; 11 bases map to TRBD1. Germline assignment: CDR1 MDHEN and CDR2 SYDVKM. Trimming at V came to 5 bases and at J to 3 bases, leaving 8 bases not matched to a gene. The CDR3 is 16 residues long. CDR3 bases: TGTGCCAGCAGTCCCGGGACAGGGGGGATGTACACTGAAGCTTTCTTT. Translation: CASSPGTGGMYTEAFF.

This clone was seen more than once but under ten times. The rearrangement links TRBV10-3 to TRBJ1-1; TRBD1 matches 10 bases. The V gene end was trimmed by 8 bases and the J gene end by 3 bases; junction bases not matched to a gene: 9. Germline-derived CDR1 and CDR2 are ENHRY and SYGVKD. This CDR3 has 15 amino acids. CDR3 protein: CAIGSPGTGDTEAFF. For the CDR3, the DNA is TGTGCCATCGGGAGTCCCGGGACAGGGGACACTGAAGCTTTCTTT.

This sequence joins TRBV7-2 and TRBJ1-2; no clear D gene. Trimming removed 0 bases at V and 4 bases at J, with 12 bases between. Germline loops: CDR1 SGHTA, CDR2 FQGNSA. This CDR3 has 15 residues. CDR3: CASSLARGRTYGYTF. DNA of the CDR3: TGTGCCAGCAGCTTAGCGCGGGGAAGGACCTATGGCTACACCTTC.

This clone has more than one count but fewer than ten. The rearrangement links TRBV19 to TRBJ1-3, with TRBD1 matching 7 bases. Germline assignment: CDR1 LNHDA and CDR2 SQIVND (reference sequence). This CDR3 is 17 amino acids long. The trim removed 5 bases at V and 1 base at J, leaving 11 bases unmatched. CDR3 in amino acids: CASSLSYGTASGNTIYF. As DNA, the CDR3 is TGTGCCAGTAGTTTGAGTTATGGGACAGCATCTGGAAACACCATATATTTT.

The gene calls are TRBV28 and TRBJ2-1; 8 bases fit TRBD2. The germline V gene has CDR1 MDHEN and CDR2 SYDVKM. V lost 4 bases and J lost 8; bases outside the gene matches: 19. The CDR3 consists of 18 residues. Here the CDR3 DNA reads TGTGCCAGCAGTTCCCCTTCGGCGGGTAGCGGGGCTACCTATGAGCAGTTCTTC. Residues: CASSSPSAGSGATYEQFF.

This clone came up a few times. The chain employs TRBV7-3 and TRBJ2-5; 9 bases align to TRBD1. The J segment lost 5 bases and the V segment lost 2 bases, leaving 9 bases of the junction unmatched. The CDR3 is 16 amino acids. Germline CDR1 SGHTA, CDR2 FQGTGA. As DNA, the CDR3 is TGTGCCAGCAGCTTACTGCCCCCGGGACAGGGCGAGACCCAGTACTTC. Translation gives CASSLLPPGQGETQYF. The entire variable domain, with the rest obtained from reference TRBV7-3 and TRBJ2-5, is as follows: GAGVSQTPSNKVTEKGKYVELRCDPISGHTALYWYRQSLGQGPEFLIYFQGTGAADDSGLPNDRFFAVRPEGSVSTLKIQRTERGDSAVYLCASSLLPPGQGETQYFGPGTRLLVL.

This clone occurred once. The chain recombines TRBV7-2 with TRBJ2-7; D is unresolved. CDR3 size: 11 residues. V was shortened by 5 bases and J by 7 bases, with 9 bases between the two germline ends. Germline V gene data show CDR1 as SGHTA and CDR2 as FQGNSA. CDR3 region: CASSPSREQYF. CDR3 in DNA: TGTGCCAGCAGCCCAAGCCGAGAGCAGTACTTC.

Only a few counts were recorded for this clone. The genes are TRBV9 and TRBJ1-1; possible D gene TRBD1, 5 bases. CDR1 is SGDLS, CDR2 YYNGEE, per germline. Between the trimmed V and J ends, which lost 2 bases and 3 bases, there was a span of 14 bases. This CDR3 comprises 15 residues. The CDR3 sequence is CASSVGGVRDTEAFF. DNA of the CDR3: TGTGCCAGCAGCGTTGGAGGGGTTCGAGACACTGAAGCTTTCTTT. Using reference TRBV9 and TRBJ1-1 for the parts outside the CDR3, the full variable domain is DSGVTQTPKHLITATGQRVTLRCSPRSGDLSVYWYQQSLDQGLQFLIQYYNGEERAKGNILERFSAQQFPDLHSELNLSSLELGDSALYFCASSVGGVRDTEAFFGQGTRLTVV.

The CDR3 DNA follows: TGTGCCATCACCACAGGGTCCAATCAGCCCCAGCATTTT. Its protein is CAITTGSNQPQHF. The rearrangement joins TRBV10-3 to TRBJ1-5; TRBD1 is a possible D gene (6 bases). Germline V gives CDR1 ENHRY, CDR2 SYGVKD. Trimming cost V 7 bases and J 3 bases, with 10 bases left between them. The CDR3 spans 13 residues.

V and J are TRBV27 and TRBJ1-2; tentative D call: TRBD1 (6 bases). Germline V lookup: CDR1 MNHEY, CDR2 SMNVEV (reference sequence). The CDR3 loop spans 13 amino acids. V lost 3 bases, J lost 8 bases, and 13 bases lay in between. For the CDR3, the DNA is TGTGCCAGCAGTTTCGGGGGGGCGGGAGGCTACACCTTC. Translated: CASSFGGAGGYTF.

The chain is built from TRBV29-1 and TRBJ1-5; D perhaps matches TRBD1 (6 bases). This CDR3 is 12 amino acids long. Per the germline V gene, CDR1 is SQVTM and CDR2 is ANQGSEA. Trimming cost V 4 bases and J 3 bases, with 7 bases left between them. CDR3 DNA: TGCAGCGTTGGGGGGCCCAATCAGCCCCAGCATTTT. This sequence encodes CSVGGPNQPQHF.

The sample holds one count of this clone. This sequence joins TRBV14 and TRBJ1-2; TRBD1 matches at 7 bases. CDR1 is SGHDN, CDR2 FVKESK, per germline. J lost 1 base, V lost 4 bases, and 3 bases had no gene match. CDR3 size: 14 residues. CDR3 sequence reads: CASSRDRLNYGYTF. As DNA, the CDR3 is TGTGCCAGCAGCCGGGACAGACTTAACTATGGCTACACCTTC.

This clone was counted a few times. The V call is TRBV29-1, the J call TRBJ2-7; a weak D match, TRBD1 (7 bases). CDR1 SQVTM and CDR2 ANQGSEA come from the germline V gene. Deletions cut 3 bases from V and 7 bases from J, with 10 bases between. CDR3 length: 11 amino acids. The CDR3 sequence is CSVDAGGEQYF. The CDR3 DNA reads TGCAGCGTTGACGCAGGGGGGGAGCAGTACTTC.

J is TRBJ1-6 and V is TRBV4-1, with no clear D. The length of the CDR3 is 17 residues. V lost 1 base, J lost 0 bases, and 10 bases lay in between. The germline V gene has CDR1 MGHRA and CDR2 YSYEKL. Here the CDR3 DNA reads TGCGCCAGCAGCCAAGCTAGACGGAGCTCCTATAATTCACCCCTCCACTTT. This sequence encodes CASSQARRSSYNSPLHF.

This sequence joins TRBV4-3 and TRBJ2-5, with TRBD1 as a possible D gene (6 bases). The DNA end favors TRBJ2-7, so the J call may be wrong. The CDR3 spans 14 residues. Germline values: CDR1 LGHNA, CDR2 YSLEER. CDR3 region: CASSRTGSGYEQYF. The CDR3 DNA is TGCGCCAGCAGCCGAACAGGGTCGGGCTACGAGCAGTACTTC.

This chain connects TRBV11-1 to TRBJ2-5, with 9 bases lining up with TRBD2. The CDR3 is made up of 14 amino acids. The V segment lost 4 bases and the J segment 7 bases; nucleotides outside the gene matches: 7. Germline V gives CDR1 SGHAT, CDR2 FQDESV (reference sequence). The DNA of the CDR3 is TGTGCCAGCAGCTCTCGGACTAGCGTGATGACCCAGTACTTC. Translation gives CASSSRTSVMTQYF.

This clone appeared a single time. This chain connects TRBV5-1 to TRBJ2-1; 9 positions match TRBD1. CDR3 length equals 12 residues. V lost 4 bases, J lost 10 bases, and 3 bases stayed unmatched. Germline CDR1 reads SGHRS; CDR2 reads YFSETQ. The CDR3 here is CASSLGQGEQFF. In DNA, the CDR3 is TGCGCCAGCAGCCTGGGACAGGGAGAGCAGTTCTTC.

The chain employs TRBV5-1 and TRBJ2-7, with 8 bases matching TRBD1. The CDR3 covers 14 residues. Trimming removed 4 bases from V and 3 bases from J; junction bases left unmatched: 6. The germline gives CDR1 SGHRS, CDR2 YFSETQ. This chain's CDR3 is CASSPAGTGYEQYF. The CDR3 DNA reads TGCGCCAGCAGCCCCGCTGGGACAGGCTACGAGCAGTACTTC.

The chain carries TRBV4-2 and TRBJ1-1; D remains unclear. V shed 5 bases and J shed 0 bases, with 7 bases lying between them. The V gene's germline CDR1 is LGHNA and CDR2 YNFKEQ. The CDR3 contains 13 residues. CDR3 protein: CASSSAMNTEAFF. The DNA of the CDR3 is TGTGCCAGCAGCTCCGCGATGAACACTGAAGCTTTCTTT.

The chain couples TRBV7-3 to TRBJ1-6; D uncertain. The CDR3 runs 14 residues. CDR1 is SGHTA and CDR2 is FQGTGA in the germline V gene. Between the trimmed V and J ends, which lost 3 bases and 7 bases, there was a span of 10 bases. The CDR3 region is CASSLTQRNSPLHF. In DNA, the CDR3 is TGTGCCAGCAGCTTGACACAACGGAATTCACCCCTCCACTTT.

V is TRBV4-1 and J is TRBJ2-7; 7 bases align to TRBD1. V lost 4 bases and J lost 3; bases outside the gene matches: 12. The CDR3 covers 16 residues. The germline gives CDR1 MGHRA, CDR2 YSYEKL. CDR3 sequence reads: CASSRGSGGNHYEQYF. The CDR3 nucleotides are TGCGCCAGCAGCCGTGGGTCAGGGGGAAATCACTACGAGCAGTACTTC.

The gene calls are TRBV9 and TRBJ2-1; the match to TRBD2 covers 14 bases. V trimming: 3 bases; J trimming: 6 bases; junction bases outside the gene matches: 2. The CDR3 loop spans 15 amino acids. Germline loops: CDR1 SGDLS, CDR2 YYNGEE. CDR3 bases: TGTGCCAGCAGCGCCGGGACTAGCGGGAGCAATGAGCAGTTCTTC. Its protein product is CASSAGTSGSNEQFF.

The rearrangement joins TRBV7-2 to TRBJ2-3; the match to TRBD2 covers 7 bases. Per the germline V gene, CDR1 is SGHTA and CDR2 is FQGNSA. V shed 6 bases, J shed 1 base, and the junction held 7 bases outside the gene matches. This CDR3 region has 15 residues. The CDR3 DNA follows: TGTGCCAGCAGACCAGCGGGGATCCGCACAGATACGCAGTATTTT. Encoded protein: CASRPAGIRTDTQYF. Based on the CDR3 plus reference TRBV7-2 and TRBJ2-3, the full variable domain is GAGVSQSPSNKVTEKGKDVELRCDPISGHTALYWYRQSLGQGLEFLIYFQGNSAPDKSGLPSDRFSAERTGGSVSTLTIQRTQQEDSAVYLCASRPAGIRTDTQYFGPGTRLTVL.

The rearrangement links TRBV6-6 to TRBJ2-1; 7 bases align to TRBD2. Trimming at V came to 5 bases and at J to 4 bases, leaving 8 bases not matched to a gene. This CDR3 contains 15 residues. Germline V gene data show CDR1 as MNHNY and CDR2 as SVGAGI (reference sequence). CDR3 amino acids: CASSDPGGGYNEQFF. DNA of the CDR3: TGTGCCAGCAGTGACCCGGGAGGAGGATACAATGAGCAGTTCTTC.

This chain connects TRBV6-1 to TRBJ1-5; possibly TRBD1 for D (5 bases). The CDR3 runs 14 residues. Germline CDR1 reads MNHNS; CDR2 reads SASEGT. V lost 2 bases and J 2 bases, leaving 7 bases between the germline ends. The CDR3 sequence: CASSEQQGNQPQHF. CDR3 nucleotide sequence: TGTGCCAGCAGTGAACAACAGGGCAATCAGCCCCAGCATTTT.

The V gene is TRBV2, the J gene TRBJ1-2; perhaps TRBD1 as D (6 bases). The CDR3 loop spans 14 amino acids. The V gene lost 2 bases and the J gene lost 1 base, with 8 bases spanning the gap. Germline V gene lookup returns CDR1 SNHLY and CDR2 FYNNEI. As DNA, the CDR3 is TGTGCCAGCAGTGAACAGGGGTTTAACTATGGCTACACCTTC. Translation: CASSEQGFNYGYTF.

In the case of this clone: The junction and the germline gene differ at one end; a read error may be behind it. Within the sample, other DNA sequences also encode this same CDR3. V is TRBV7-2 and J is TRBJ2-3; TRBD2 matches at 11 bases. This CDR3 region has 16 residues. Germline CDR1 reads SGHTA; CDR2 reads FQGNSA. The CDR3 coding sequence is TGTGCCAGCAGCCGACTTAGCGGGGGGGCAACAGACACGCAGTATTTT. Translated: CASSRLSGGATDTQYF.

The chain couples TRBV2 to TRBJ2-1, with TRBD2 identical over 9 bases. The junction had 6 bases not matched to a gene; V was cut back by 7 bases and J by 5 bases. Germline loops: CDR1 SNHLY, CDR2 FYNNEI. The CDR3 has 14 residues. The CDR3 sequence: CASTEREVNNEQFF. The CDR3 DNA sequence: TGTGCCAGCACCGAGCGGGAGGTCAACAATGAGCAGTTCTTC.

The rearrangement uses TRBV4-3 and TRBJ2-2, with D perhaps TRBD2 (5 bases). V lost 4 bases to trimming and J lost 6 bases, with 24 bases between them. The CDR3 loop spans 18 amino acids. Per germline, CDR1 LGHNA and CDR2 YSLEER. CDR3 sequence (DNA): TGCGCCAGCAGCCGCATCGCAACCGGAGGTAGCCACGCCGGGGAGCTGTTTTTT. This gives the protein CASSRIATGGSHAGELFF.

This clone came up a few times. The gene calls are TRBV7-2 and TRBJ2-7, with D perhaps TRBD2 (6 bases). Trimming pared 1 base from V and 2 bases from J, leaving 9 bases between. CDR1 is SGHTA and CDR2 is FQGNSA in the germline V gene. This CDR3 comprises 14 residues. The CDR3 loop reads CASSLGGKPYEQYF. In DNA form, the CDR3 reads TGTGCCAGCAGCTTAGGCGGGAAACCCTACGAGCAGTACTTC. The complete variable domain, with remaining parts taken from reference TRBV7-2 and TRBJ2-7, reads GAGVSQSPSNKVTEKGKDVELRCDPISGHTALYWYRQSLGQGLEFLIYFQGNSAPDKSGLPSDRFSAERTGGSVSTLTIQRTQQEDSAVYLCASSLGGKPYEQYFGPGTRLTVT.